This T cell receptor (beta chain) was found in a study of blood T cell repertoires in COVID-19 (dated by TCRdb to about 2020). As for the study more broadly: Collaborator samples came from the United States, Italy and Spain and covered acute and convalescent phases of COVID-19. Subjects who had been exposed to COVID-19, were actively infected with it, or had recovered from it provided the deeply sampled blood TCRbeta repertoires that made up the dataset. A freely available public database, intended as a resource for researchers studying the immune response to SARS-CoV-2, is where the repertoires were released. The prospective study material was composed of cDNA or gDNA derived from T cells, B-cell-depleted T cells, or PBMCs. The sample metadata nearly always contained a de-identified subject ID, COVID-19 status, age in years and sex. Samples were obtained from the ongoing ImmuneRACE study (first 160 participants) and from about 1,300 subjects provided by 6 global collaborators. Where available, HLA class I and class II types were taken from metadata supplied by the sample provider and were not determined by assay-based typing. Study-wide conclusions, independent of this receptor: The quantity of clinical and demographic metadata differed by source and by participant and was supplied without curation.

The junction carries 13 bases between V and J, which are trimmed by 0 bases and 8 bases respectively. The CDR1 and CDR2 encoded by the germline V gene are MNHEY and SVGAGI. The CDR3 has 14 amino acids, counting the end cysteine and phenylalanine. Just CDR3 DNA is preserved here, 42 bases in frame from base 1. TCRbeta CDR3 regions were amplified from genomic DNA using the immunoSEQ Assay, a bias-controlled multiplex PCR. The paper's processing steps were these. The number of nucleated cells in each sample was estimated from the amplification of reference gene primers within the assay. Sequence reads were collapsed and filtered to measure the absolute abundance of every unique TCRbeta CDR3 rearrangement. For each sample, productive Simpson clonality was calculated by taking the square root of Simpson's diversity index across productive rearrangements. TCRdb obtained this table from immuneACCESS and retained in-frame rearrangements with V and J assigned. These tables miss some clones; where compared with another copy, unresolved V genes account for less than half of the shortfall, and the remainder is unexplained. V, J and clone size are those of that table, while D and trimming were read from the DNA. Recorded for this sample are approximately 500,000 clones; roughly 91% of them occurred a single time. Clones ranked in the top ten supply roughly 7.3% of the sample.

Concerning this clone itself: The target of this receptor is not known. Per-base quality was not reported, and no clone a single base away is much larger than it.

At one collaborating source in Seattle, patients were enrolled during active infection and were followed longitudinally through the course of disease. Whole blood was collected in K2EDTA tubes by collaborating institutions according to the institutions' own protocols. Collaborator samples were shipped for TCRbeta analysis as frozen whole blood, isolated PBMCs, or DNA extracted from either sample type. The chain uses TRBV6-5 and TRBJ1-2, with no confidently assigned D gene. Specimen: peripheral blood. This receptor was obtained from a woman aged 45-65 years with COVID-19, enrolled during active disease. The nucleotide sequence is TGTGCCAGCAGTTACTCTAGGGAGGCGGGAGGCTACACCTTC. This sequence encodes CASSYSREAGGYTF.